This entry concerns a single TCR beta chain. Antigen specificity is unknown. Using immunoSEQ multiplex PCR, the repertoire was profiled, and TCRdb retains in-frame clones only, with some absent. The sample records roughly 310,000 clones, approximately 86% being singletons. These data originate in a study of cytomegalovirus exposure and HLA in healthy donors. Study-wide background: The 130 or so validation repertoires used a platform that matched the one used for the approximately 700 first-cohort repertoires, as a later analysis reported. Study-level findings and limits: Both high specificity and high sensitivity reportedly marked the classifier's diagnosis of cytomegalovirus status. Listed as cytomegalovirus-associated were 150 to 200 TCR beta chains. Through in vitro validation, a few CMV-associated chains were shown to be specific for CMV antigens.

Per the germline V gene, CDR1 is MNHEY and CDR2 is SMNVEV (reference sequence). With 6 bases clipped from V and 3 bases from J, the junction kept 4 bases outside the gene matches. The CDR3 covers 14 residues. The sample taken for sequencing was PBMCs. The TCR sequence derives from a man aged 25-45 years in good health and CMV-seronegative. J is TRBJ1-5 and V is TRBV27; 8 positions agree with TRBD1. The CDR3 DNA is TGTGCCAGCAGCCGGACAGGGTTCAATCAGCCCCAGCATTTT. This translates into CASSRTGFNQPQHF.